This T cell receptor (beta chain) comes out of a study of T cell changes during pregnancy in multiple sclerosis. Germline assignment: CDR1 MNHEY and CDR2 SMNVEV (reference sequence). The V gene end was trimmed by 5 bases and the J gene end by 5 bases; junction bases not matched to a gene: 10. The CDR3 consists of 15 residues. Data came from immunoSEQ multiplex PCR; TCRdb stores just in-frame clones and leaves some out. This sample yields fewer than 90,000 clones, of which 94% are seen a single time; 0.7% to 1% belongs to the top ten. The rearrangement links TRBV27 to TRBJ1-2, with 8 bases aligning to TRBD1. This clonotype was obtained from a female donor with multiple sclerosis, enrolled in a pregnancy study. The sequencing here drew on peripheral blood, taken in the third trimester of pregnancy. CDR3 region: CASSNLQGGNYGYTF. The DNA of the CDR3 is TGTGCCAGCAGTAATTTACAGGGGGGGAATTATGGCTACACCTTC.